A selection of T cell receptor beta chains follows, all from one sample in a study of cytomegalovirus exposure and HLA in healthy donors. Profiled with immunoSEQ multiplex PCR; TCRdb holds only in-frame clones, not every one. The sample yields about 160,000 clones, around four fifths seen once. Specimen: PBMCs. The receptors were sampled from a man aged 25-40 years in good health and CMV-seronegative. Both conserved end residues are part of each CDR3. D genes are given only for firm matches. Size tells how often a clone was seen (once, few, many) or the class of an expanded clone, and some rows leave it out.

d_call: TRBD2; cdr3_length: 12; clone_size: -; j_call: TRBJ2-1; v_call: TRBV9; cdr3_nt: TGTGCCAGCAGCGTGGTAGCGGGAGAGCAGTTCTTC; cdr3_aa: CASSVVAGEQFF
d_call: TRBD1; cdr3_length: 13; clone_size: -; j_call: TRBJ1-2; v_call: TRBV28; cdr3_nt: TGTGCCAGCAGTCAACAGGGGGATCGTGGCTACACCTTC; cdr3_aa: CASSQQGDRGYTF
d_call: -; cdr3_length: 16; clone_size: -; j_call: TRBJ1-5; v_call: TRBV30; cdr3_nt: TGTGCCTGGAGTGTACAAGGGGGGGTAGGCAATCAGCCCCAGCATTTT; cdr3_aa: CAWSVQGGVGNQPQHF
d_call: -; cdr3_length: 13; clone_size: -; j_call: TRBJ2-7; v_call: TRBV28; cdr3_nt: TGTGCCAGCAGTTTGGAACTACACTACGAGCAGTACTTC; cdr3_aa: CASSLELHYEQYF
d_call: TRBD1; cdr3_length: 17; clone_size: -; j_call: TRBJ1-6; v_call: TRBV9; cdr3_nt: TGTGCCAGCAGCGCCCCTAGGACAGGCGGGCATAATTCACCCCTCCACTTT; cdr3_aa: CASSAPRTGGHNSPLHF
d_call: TRBD1; cdr3_length: 15; clone_size: -; j_call: TRBJ2-5; v_call: TRBV9; cdr3_nt: TGTGCCAGCAGCGCACAGGGGGCATCTCCAGAGACCCAGTACTTC; cdr3_aa: CASSAQGASPETQYF
d_call: TRBD2; cdr3_length: 17; clone_size: -; j_call: TRBJ2-7; v_call: TRBV7-2; cdr3_nt: TGTGCCAGCAGCTTGGGACTAGCGGGGGGATTTGCATACGAGCAGTACTTC; cdr3_aa: CASSLGLAGGFAYEQYF
d_call: TRBD1; cdr3_length: 15; clone_size: -; j_call: TRBJ2-7; v_call: TRBV7-9; cdr3_nt: TGTTCCAGCAGCTTAGTTAGGGACAGAAACTACGAGCAGTACTTC; cdr3_aa: CSSSLVRDRNYEQYF
d_call: -; cdr3_length: 14; clone_size: -; j_call: TRBJ2-1; v_call: TRBV15; cdr3_nt: TGTGCCACCAGCAACCGGGAGACCTACAATGAGCAGTTCTTC; cdr3_aa: CATSNRETYNEQFF
d_call: TRBD2; cdr3_length: 15; clone_size: -; j_call: TRBJ2-5; v_call: TRBV5-1; cdr3_nt: TGCGCCAGCAGCTTCGGGACTAGCGGCCAAGAGACCCAGTACTTC; cdr3_aa: CASSFGTSGQETQYF
d_call: -; cdr3_length: 16; clone_size: -; j_call: TRBJ2-2; v_call: TRBV5-6; cdr3_nt: TGTGCCAGCAGCTTCCGACAGGGGAGGGGGACCGGGGAGCTGTTTTTT; cdr3_aa: CASSFRQGRGTGELFF
d_call: -; cdr3_length: 15; clone_size: few; j_call: TRBJ1-2; v_call: TRBV9; cdr3_nt: TGTGCCAGCAGCGGATACTGGGACACCCCCTATGGCTACACCTTC; cdr3_aa: CASSGYWDTPYGYTF
d_call: -; cdr3_length: 16; clone_size: -; j_call: TRBJ1-3; v_call: TRBV28; cdr3_nt: TGTGCCAGCAGTTTATCCGGGATCCCGTCTGGAAACACCATATATTTT; cdr3_aa: CASSLSGIPSGNTIYF
d_call: -; cdr3_length: 11; clone_size: -; j_call: TRBJ1-1; v_call: TRBV28; cdr3_nt: TGTGCCAGCACCTTTTCGGCTGAAGCTTTCTTT; cdr3_aa: CASTFSAEAFF
d_call: -; cdr3_length: 18; clone_size: -; j_call: TRBJ1-1; v_call: TRBV10-3; cdr3_nt: TGTGCCACCACGAAGGATCGGCTGGGGGGGGGCTTTACAGCTGAAGCTTTCTTT; cdr3_aa: CATTKDRLGGGFTAEAFF
d_call: -; cdr3_length: 15; clone_size: -; j_call: TRBJ2-1; v_call: TRBV7-6; cdr3_nt: TGTGCCAGCAGCTTATGGGCTAGCGAGTACAATGAGCAGTTCTTC; cdr3_aa: CASSLWASEYNEQFF
d_call: TRBD1; cdr3_length: 14; clone_size: -; j_call: TRBJ2-5; v_call: TRBV5-4; cdr3_nt: TGTGCCAGCAGCTTGGTTAGACAGGGGGAGACCCAGTACTTC; cdr3_aa: CASSLVRQGETQYF
d_call: TRBD2; cdr3_length: 17; clone_size: -; j_call: TRBJ2-1; v_call: TRBV7-9; cdr3_nt: TGTGCCAGCAGCTTAGAAGGACTAGCGGTATCCTACAATGAGCAGTTCTTC; cdr3_aa: CASSLEGLAVSYNEQFF
d_call: TRBD2; cdr3_length: 13; clone_size: -; j_call: TRBJ2-5; v_call: TRBV5-1; cdr3_nt: TGCGCCAGCAGCTTGGCGGGGAGGAGCGGGGGGTACTTC; cdr3_aa: CASSLAGRSGGYF
d_call: -; cdr3_length: 15; clone_size: -; j_call: TRBJ2-2; v_call: TRBV27; cdr3_nt: TGTGCCAGCAGTTTAGCCAGGGCGGACACCGGGGAGCTGTTTTTT; cdr3_aa: CASSLARADTGELFF
d_call: -; cdr3_length: 13; clone_size: -; j_call: TRBJ1-5; v_call: TRBV18; cdr3_nt: TGTGCCAGCTCGGTGGGACACAAGGAGCCCCAGCATTTT; cdr3_aa: CASSVGHKEPQHF
d_call: TRBD1; cdr3_length: 15; clone_size: -; j_call: TRBJ2-1; v_call: TRBV2; cdr3_nt: TGTGCCAGCAGTGAATTGGACAGGGTTCACAATGAGCAGTTCTTC; cdr3_aa: CASSELDRVHNEQFF
d_call: -; cdr3_length: 13; clone_size: -; j_call: TRBJ2-7; v_call: TRBV5-5; cdr3_nt: TGTGCCAGCAGCTTGGGTCCTCGGGACGAGCAGTACTTC; cdr3_aa: CASSLGPRDEQYF
d_call: TRBD2; cdr3_length: 14; clone_size: -; j_call: TRBJ2-7; v_call: TRBV27; cdr3_nt: TGTGCCAGCACCGTGGGTACTAGCGGGTACGAGCAGTACTTC; cdr3_aa: CASTVGTSGYEQYF
d_call: TRBD1; cdr3_length: 14; clone_size: -; j_call: TRBJ2-7; v_call: TRBV18; cdr3_nt: TGTGCCAGCTCACCAGGGACAGTGGTTCGGGAGCAGTACTTC; cdr3_aa: CASSPGTVVREQYF
d_call: TRBD1; cdr3_length: 14; clone_size: -; j_call: TRBJ2-7; v_call: TRBV7-2; cdr3_nt: TGTGCCAGCAGCCAAGGACAGGGGGCTTACGAGCAGTACTTC; cdr3_aa: CASSQGQGAYEQYF
d_call: TRBD1; cdr3_length: 14; clone_size: -; j_call: TRBJ1-4; v_call: TRBV7-2; cdr3_nt: TGTGCCAGCAGCTTCGGGACAGGGGACGAAAAACTGTTTTTT; cdr3_aa: CASSFGTGDEKLFF
d_call: TRBD1; cdr3_length: 13; clone_size: -; j_call: TRBJ2-2; v_call: TRBV19; cdr3_nt: TGTGCCACCTCGACAGGGGATCCCGGGGAGCTGTTTTTT; cdr3_aa: CATSTGDPGELFF
d_call: -; cdr3_length: 13; clone_size: few; j_call: TRBJ1-1; v_call: TRBV5-6; cdr3_nt: TGTGCCAGCAGTTCACAGGGTTGGCCTGAAGCTTTCTTT; cdr3_aa: CASSSQGWPEAFF
d_call: -; cdr3_length: 15; clone_size: few; j_call: TRBJ1-1; v_call: TRBV30; cdr3_nt: TGTGCCTGGAGTTTCCAGGGAGGGACGAACACTGAAGCTTTCTTT; cdr3_aa: CAWSFQGGTNTEAFF
d_call: TRBD1; cdr3_length: 15; clone_size: few; j_call: TRBJ1-3; v_call: TRBV7-8; cdr3_nt: TGTGCCAGCAGTCCGCGACAGGGCCCTGGAAACACCATATATTTT; cdr3_aa: CASSPRQGPGNTIYF
d_call: TRBD2; cdr3_length: 15; clone_size: few; j_call: TRBJ2-7; v_call: TRBV14; cdr3_nt: TGTGCCAGCAGCCCGACTAGCGGGTTTACCTACGAGCAGTACTTC; cdr3_aa: CASSPTSGFTYEQYF
d_call: TRBD2; cdr3_length: 14; clone_size: few; j_call: TRBJ2-3; v_call: TRBV5-1; cdr3_nt: TGCGCCAGCACGGGCGGGGGGCACACAGATACGCAGTATTTT; cdr3_aa: CASTGGGHTDTQYF
d_call: -; cdr3_length: 12; clone_size: few; j_call: TRBJ2-7; v_call: TRBV14; cdr3_nt: TGTGCCAGCGCGGGTATCTCCTACGAGCAGTACTTC; cdr3_aa: CASAGISYEQYF
d_call: -; cdr3_length: 14; clone_size: -; j_call: TRBJ1-2; v_call: TRBV5-4; cdr3_nt: TGTGCCAGCAGCCGCGGGGGGCAGAACTATGGCTACACCTTC; cdr3_aa: CASSRGGQNYGYTF
d_call: TRBD1; cdr3_length: 15; clone_size: -; j_call: TRBJ1-2; v_call: TRBV6-5; cdr3_nt: TGTGCCAGCAGTACAAACAGGGGGCCGGGATATGGCTACACCTTC; cdr3_aa: CASSTNRGPGYGYTF
d_call: -; cdr3_length: 15; clone_size: -; j_call: TRBJ2-7; v_call: TRBV21-1; cdr3_nt: TGTGCCAGCAGCCAACAGGGAACCTGTTCCTACGAGCAGTACTTC; cdr3_aa: CASSQQGTCSYEQYF
d_call: -; cdr3_length: 14; clone_size: -; j_call: TRBJ1-4; v_call: TRBV30; cdr3_nt: TGTGCCTGGAGTTCGGGGGGCCAGACTGAAAAACTGTTTTTT; cdr3_aa: CAWSSGGQTEKLFF
d_call: TRBD1; cdr3_length: 14; clone_size: -; j_call: TRBJ2-7; v_call: TRBV11-2; cdr3_nt: TGTGCCAGCAGCCTCCGACAGGGATCGCACGAGCAGTACTTC; cdr3_aa: CASSLRQGSHEQYF
d_call: -; cdr3_length: 14; clone_size: -; j_call: TRBJ1-1; v_call: TRBV5-6; cdr3_nt: TGTGCCAGCAGCTTTGGACAGACGAACACTGAAGCTTTCTTT; cdr3_aa: CASSFGQTNTEAFF
d_call: -; cdr3_length: 15; clone_size: -; j_call: TRBJ2-2; v_call: TRBV4-2; cdr3_nt: TGTGCCAGCAGCCAAGATTTAGTCTCGCCCGGGGAGCTGTTTTTT; cdr3_aa: CASSQDLVSPGELFF
d_call: -; cdr3_length: 13; clone_size: -; j_call: TRBJ1-2; v_call: TRBV13; cdr3_nt: TGTGCCAGCAGCTTTTCACGGGACTATGGCTACACCTTC; cdr3_aa: CASSFSRDYGYTF
d_call: TRBD2; cdr3_length: 17; clone_size: -; j_call: TRBJ2-7; v_call: TRBV5-4; cdr3_nt: TGTGCCAGCAGCTTGGCCCCTTCAGCGGGGCTGACCTACGAGCAGTACTTC; cdr3_aa: CASSLAPSAGLTYEQYF
d_call: -; cdr3_length: 13; clone_size: -; j_call: TRBJ2-5; v_call: TRBV4-3; cdr3_nt: TGCGCCAGCAGCCAGGGGCAGCAAGAGACCCAGTACTTC; cdr3_aa: CASSQGQQETQYF
d_call: TRBD2; cdr3_length: 16; clone_size: -; j_call: TRBJ2-7; v_call: TRBV19; cdr3_nt: TGTGCCAGTAGTATAAAAACTAGCGGAAGCTCCTACGAGCAGTACTTC; cdr3_aa: CASSIKTSGSSYEQYF
d_call: -; cdr3_length: 13; clone_size: -; j_call: TRBJ1-1; v_call: TRBV7-2; cdr3_nt: TGTGCCAGCAGCTTACTAGAGAACACTGAAGCTTTCTTT; cdr3_aa: CASSLLENTEAFF
d_call: -; cdr3_length: 16; clone_size: -; j_call: TRBJ1-5; v_call: TRBV4-1; cdr3_nt: TGCGCCAGCAGCCAAGATCCGACAATTAGCAATCAGCCCCAGCATTTT; cdr3_aa: CASSQDPTISNQPQHF
d_call: TRBD1; cdr3_length: 15; clone_size: -; j_call: TRBJ2-7; v_call: TRBV6-5; cdr3_nt: TGTGCCAGCAACCAACCGGGACAGGGGGCGCGGGAGCAGTACTTC; cdr3_aa: CASNQPGQGAREQYF
d_call: TRBD1; cdr3_length: 16; clone_size: few; j_call: TRBJ1-4; v_call: TRBV6-5; cdr3_nt: TGTGCCAGCAGCTACAGAACAGGGGGGGCCAGTGAAAAACTGTTTTTT; cdr3_aa: CASSYRTGGASEKLFF
d_call: TRBD2; cdr3_length: 16; clone_size: -; j_call: TRBJ2-5; v_call: TRBV11-2; cdr3_nt: TGTGCCAGCAGCTTAGGAGCGGGACCTTACCAAGAGACCCAGTACTTC; cdr3_aa: CASSLGAGPYQETQYF
d_call: TRBD1; cdr3_length: 14; clone_size: few; j_call: TRBJ1-1; v_call: TRBV7-9; cdr3_nt: TGTGCCAGCAGCTCGAAGACAGGGACCACTGAAGCTTTCTTT; cdr3_aa: CASSSKTGTTEAFF
d_call: TRBD1; cdr3_length: 18; clone_size: -; j_call: TRBJ2-6; v_call: TRBV9; cdr3_nt: TGTGCCAGCAGCGCTAGGGGGCAGGAAAACTCTGGGGCCAACGTCCTGACTTTC; cdr3_aa: CASSARGQENSGANVLTF
d_call: TRBD1; cdr3_length: 13; clone_size: -; j_call: TRBJ1-1; v_call: TRBV2; cdr3_nt: TGTGCCAGCTCGGGACAGATGAACACTGAAGCTTTCTTT; cdr3_aa: CASSGQMNTEAFF
d_call: -; cdr3_length: 14; clone_size: once; j_call: TRBJ1-2; v_call: TRBV19; cdr3_nt: TGTGCCAGTAGTATATTTCAGGGAAACTATGGCTACACCTTC; cdr3_aa: CASSIFQGNYGYTF
d_call: -; cdr3_length: 14; clone_size: -; j_call: TRBJ1-1; v_call: TRBV21-1; cdr3_nt: TGTGCCAGCAGCACGCTCGCGGGGCGAACTGAAGCTTTCTTT; cdr3_aa: CASSTLAGRTEAFF